A single sample is the source of the 25 T cell receptor beta chains below, sequenced in a study of T cell responses to AZD1222 COVID-19 vaccine. The table came from immunoSEQ multiplex PCR; TCRdb's copy has only in-frame clones and leaves some out. Seen here are 53,000 or so clones, about 86% observed once, and the top ten hold 6.5% to 8.5%. Source: peripheral blood, taken 28 days after the second AZD1222 dose. All receptors derive from an adult who received the AZD1222 COVID-19 vaccine.

This clone was recorded once. The chain combines TRBV6-5 with TRBJ1-5; D is ambiguous. The CDR3 is 15 amino acids. Looked up from germline, CDR1 is MNHEY and CDR2 is SVGAGI. Trimming shortened V by 6 bases and J by 6 bases, and 18 bases separated the two germline ends. The CDR3 is CASSPGRRASQPQHF. The CDR3 region has the DNA TGTGCCAGCAGCCCGGGCCGCCGTGCGAGTCAGCCCCAGCATTTT.

The rearrangement uses TRBV5-6 and TRBJ2-7; D possibly corresponds to TRBD1 (6 bases). This CDR3 region has 14 residues. Trimming removed 0 bases from V and 2 bases from J, with 9 bases in between. Germline lookup yields CDR1 SGHDT and CDR2 YYEEEE. The DNA of the CDR3 is TGTGCCAGCAGCTTGGACAGGGTCCCCTACGAGCAGTACTTC. The encoded protein is CASSLDRVPYEQYF.

The CDR3 loop is CASSQASGAAYGYTF. The CDR3 nucleotides read TGCGCCAGCAGCCAAGCATCCGGGGCTGCCTATGGCTACACCTTC. The rearrangement joins TRBV4-3 to TRBJ1-2, with D tentatively TRBD1 (5 bases). Germline V gene lookup returns CDR1 LGHNA and CDR2 YSLEER. The V end lost 1 base, the J end lost 4 bases, and 13 bases lay between the germline ends. The CDR3 length is 15 residues.

The chain combines TRBV3-1 (or the pseudogene TRBV3-2) with TRBJ1-3; 7 bases agree with TRBD1. The CDR3 covers 14 residues. V gave up 4 bases and J gave up 2 bases; unmatched junction bases: 2. Germline loops: CDR1 LGHDT, CDR2 YNNKEL (reference sequence). The CDR3 loop is CASSLGTAGNTIYF. The CDR3 nucleotides are TGTGCCAGCAGCCTCGGGACAGCTGGAAACACCATATATTTT.

This clone turned up a few times. The CDR3 nucleotides read TGTGCCAGCAGCTTAAACAGGCAGGCCAATCAGCCCCAGCATTTT. This gives the protein CASSLNRQANQPQHF. The chain recombines TRBV7-3 with TRBJ1-5; D might be TRBD1 (5 bases). Per germline, CDR1 SGHTA and CDR2 FQGTGA. This CDR3 has 15 amino acids. V was pared by 1 base and J by 3 bases, with 10 bases between. The whole variable domain, filled in from reference TRBV7-3 and TRBJ1-5, reads GAGVSQTPSNKVTEKGKYVELRCDPISGHTALYWYRQSLGQGPEFLIYFQGTGAADDSGLPNDRFFAVRPEGSVSTLKIQRTERGDSAVYLCASSLNRQANQPQHFGDGTRLSIL.

This clone occurred once. This chain links TRBV5-1 with TRBJ1-1; tentatively, D is TRBD1 (6 bases). The CDR3 is made up of 15 amino acids. Per germline, CDR1 SGHRS and CDR2 YFSETQ. V lost 1 base to trimming and J lost 0 bases, with 10 bases between them. The CDR3 sequence: CASSLRDNLNTEAFF. The CDR3 DNA reads TGCGCCAGCAGCTTGAGGGACAACCTGAACACTGAAGCTTTCTTT.

The chain employs TRBV14 and TRBJ2-1; 7 nucleotides align to TRBD2. This CDR3 contains 13 residues. The V gene end was trimmed by 1 base and the J gene end by 11 bases; junction bases not matched to a gene: 5. CDR1 and CDR2 (germline): SGHDN, FVKESK. CDR3 residues: CASSQVQRGKQFF. CDR3 coding DNA: TGTGCCAGCAGCCAAGTACAGCGGGGAAAGCAGTTCTTC.

This chain links TRBV19 with TRBJ1-1; tentative D call: TRBD1 (6 bases). The CDR3 is 12 residues long. The V and J ends lost 5 bases and 4 bases respectively, with 8 bases between them. Germline V lookup: CDR1 LNHDA, CDR2 SQIVND (reference sequence). CDR3 DNA: TGTGCCAGTAGTTTCAGGGGCACTGAAGCTTTCTTT. It is translated as CASSFRGTEAFF.

The chain recombines TRBV5-1 with TRBJ2-7; D perhaps matches TRBD2 (5 bases). The CDR3 totals 14 residues. The V end lost 4 bases, the J end lost 5 bases, and 16 bases lay between the germline ends. Germline-derived CDR1 and CDR2 are SGHRS and YFSETQ. CDR3 in DNA: TGCGCCAGCAGCCAAGCTAGCCAGGAGAACGAGCAGTACTTC. Its protein product is CASSQASQENEQYF.

This clone has only one observation. The chain uses TRBV24-1 and TRBJ2-3, with a weak D call TRBD2 (7 bases). The CDR3 extends over 15 amino acids. The V and J ends lost 4 bases and 6 bases respectively, with 16 bases between them. Germline V gene data show CDR1 as KGHDR and CDR2 as SFDVKD. The CDR3, as DNA: TGTGCCACCAGTGACCCTTCTAGGGGGGGGGATACGCAGTATTTT. Its translation: CATSDPSRGGDTQYF.

The chain employs TRBV10-3 and TRBJ2-1, with 8 bases that match TRBD2. The trim removed 5 bases at V and 3 bases at J, leaving 6 bases unmatched. Germline V CDR1 and CDR2: ENHRY, SYGVKD. The CDR3 has 15 residues. As DNA, the CDR3 is TGTGCCATCAGTAAGGGACTAGAGTACTACAATGAGCAGTTCTTC. Protein: CAISKGLEYYNEQFF.

The chain couples TRBV7-6 to TRBJ2-2; D may be TRBD1 or TRBD2 (7 bases each). With 3 bases removed from V and 5 bases from J, the gap between germline ends came to 16 bases. Germline assignment: CDR1 SGHVS and CDR2 FNYEAQ. The CDR3 runs 16 residues. CDR3 nucleotides: TGTGCCAGCAGCTTTCGACAGGGAGGGAGGACCGGGGAGCTGTTTTTT. It specifies CASSFRQGGRTGELFF.

The chain has TRBV7-9 and TRBJ1-4, with unresolved D. In germline, CDR1 is SEHNR, CDR2 FQNEAQ (reference sequence). Trimming stripped 5 bases from V and 0 bases from J, with 7 bases between. CDR3 length: 14 residues. CDR3 nucleotide sequence: TGTGCCAGCAGCATTATTGCAACTAATGAAAAACTGTTTTTT. Protein product: CASSIIATNEKLFF.

This clone appeared a few times. J is TRBJ1-5 and V is TRBV19; the D gene is possibly TRBD1 (6 bases). Germline V CDR1 and CDR2: LNHDA, SQIVND (reference sequence). The CDR3 contains 15 residues. Deletions cut 5 bases from V and 6 bases from J, with 17 bases between. CDR3 region: CASSGGTIYGQPQHF. CDR3 nucleotides: TGTGCCAGTAGTGGCGGGACAATTTACGGTCAGCCCCAGCATTTT.

This clone occurred a few times. The rearrangement uses TRBV28 and TRBJ1-5, with D unclear. Germline CDR1 reads MDHEN; CDR2 reads SYDVKM. The CDR3 extends over 11 amino acids. The V and J ends lost 7 bases and 1 base respectively, with 2 bases between them. The CDR3 protein is CASMSNQPQHF. Here the CDR3 DNA reads TGTGCCAGCATGAGCAATCAGCCCCAGCATTTT.

The chain recombines TRBV2 with TRBJ2-7, with D perhaps matching TRBD1 or TRBD2 (6 bases each). Germline V lookup: CDR1 SNHLY, CDR2 FYNNEI. Trimming took off 7 bases at V and 7 bases at J, with 14 bases between the two ends. This CDR3 contains 12 residues. CDR3: CASKPGAGEQYF. The CDR3 DNA reads TGTGCCAGCAAGCCAGGGGCGGGGGAGCAGTACTTC. The variable domain in full, completed from reference TRBV2 and TRBJ2-7, reads EPEVTQTPSHQVTQMGQEVILRCVPISNHLYFYWYRQILGQKVEFLVSFYNNEISEKSEIFDDQFSVERPDGSNFTLKIRSTKLEDSAMYFCASKPGAGEQYFGPGTRLTVT.

The sample holds one count of this clone. The rearrangement joins TRBV10-2 to TRBJ1-1; D is unresolved. This CDR3 is built from 13 residues. Germline V gives CDR1 WSHSY, CDR2 SAAADI. The V end was cut by 3 bases, the J end by 6 bases, with 11 bases between. This CDR3 is CASSEGNSAEAFF. The CDR3 DNA reads TGCGCCAGCAGTGAAGGTAATAGCGCTGAAGCTTTCTTT.

The V and J genes are TRBV6-5 and TRBJ1-2; D unclear. Germline V gene data show CDR1 as MNHEY and CDR2 as SVGAGI. The CDR3 runs 13 residues. Trimming shortened V by 5 bases and J by 3 bases, and 10 bases separated the two germline ends. In nucleotides, the CDR3 is TGTGCCAGCAGTATCGGGGAGCACTATGGCTACACCTTC. Residues: CASSIGEHYGYTF.

The chain recombines TRBV28 with TRBJ2-1; tentatively, D is TRBD1 (6 bases). The germline CDR1 and CDR2 sequences are MDHEN and SYDVKM. There are 15 residues in the CDR3. Trimming removed 6 bases from V and 2 bases from J, with 14 bases in between. DNA of the CDR3: TGTGCCAGCAGCTTAGGGGGAGAGGCCTACAATGAGCAGTTCTTC. Translating it yields CASSLGGEAYNEQFF.

The chain uses TRBV6-4 and TRBJ2-3; tentatively, D is TRBD2 (6 bases). V lost 0 bases and J 1 base, leaving 8 bases between the germline ends. Germline CDR1 and CDR2: MRHNA and SNTAGT. CDR3 size: 15 residues. CDR3 loop: CASSDSPGGTDTQYF. The CDR3 nucleotides are TGTGCCAGCAGTGACTCGCCGGGAGGCACAGATACGCAGTATTTT.

V is TRBV5-4 and J is TRBJ1-2; 8 bases match TRBD1. The CDR3 has 14 amino acids. The germline V gene has CDR1 SGHNT and CDR2 YYREEE (reference sequence). The J segment lost 6 bases and the V segment lost 0 bases, leaving 4 bases of the junction unmatched. The DNA for the CDR3 is TGTGCCAGCAGCTTGGGACAGGGGAAAGATGGCTACACCTTC. Its protein product is CASSLGQGKDGYTF.

The CDR3 loop reads CASSPYRQGAKDTQYF. The DNA of the CDR3 is TGTGCCAGCAGCCCCTATCGACAGGGGGCGAAAGATACGCAGTATTTT. The J gene is TRBJ2-3, the V gene TRBV27; 10 nucleotides agree with TRBD1. V trimming: 6 bases; J trimming: 5 bases; junction bases outside the gene matches: 11. The CDR3 is made up of 16 amino acids. Looked up from germline, CDR1 is MNHEY and CDR2 is SMNVEV (reference sequence).

This rearrangement joins TRBV27 to TRBJ2-7, with 7 bases matching TRBD2. This CDR3 comprises 16 residues. V lost 3 bases and J lost 4; bases outside the gene matches: 12. Germline V gene lookup returns CDR1 MNHEY and CDR2 SMNVEV (reference sequence). The CDR3 here is CASSLLGLVSPYEQYF. The DNA of the CDR3 is TGTGCCAGCAGTTTGCTAGGACTAGTTTCCCCTTACGAGCAGTACTTC.

V usage is TRBV11-3 and J usage is TRBJ2-2; 7 bases agree with TRBD2. CDR1 and CDR2 (germline): SGHNT, YENEEA. Losses at the gene ends were 5 bases for V and 7 bases for J; bases not matched to a gene: 7. This CDR3 region has 14 residues. This CDR3 reads CASSHGLVGGELFF. The CDR3 bases are TGTGCCAGCAGCCATGGACTAGTGGGCGGGGAGCTGTTTTTT.

This clone appeared once. V and J are TRBV9 and TRBJ2-3; D perhaps matches TRBD2 (6 bases). The CDR3 covers 18 residues. V was pared by 3 bases and J by 0 bases, with 20 bases between. Per the germline V gene, CDR1 is SGDLS and CDR2 is YYNGEE. The CDR3 coding sequence is TGTGCCAGCAGCGGCCCACACTTTCTAGCGTCTAGCACAGATACGCAGTATTTT. Its protein product is CASSGPHFLASSTDTQYF. Full variable domain (remainder filled in from reference TRBV9 and TRBJ2-3): DSGVTQTPKHLITATGQRVTLRCSPRSGDLSVYWYQQSLDQGLQFLIQYYNGEERAKGNILERFSAQQFPDLHSELNLSSLELGDSALYFCASSGPHFLASSTDTQYFGPGTRLTVL.